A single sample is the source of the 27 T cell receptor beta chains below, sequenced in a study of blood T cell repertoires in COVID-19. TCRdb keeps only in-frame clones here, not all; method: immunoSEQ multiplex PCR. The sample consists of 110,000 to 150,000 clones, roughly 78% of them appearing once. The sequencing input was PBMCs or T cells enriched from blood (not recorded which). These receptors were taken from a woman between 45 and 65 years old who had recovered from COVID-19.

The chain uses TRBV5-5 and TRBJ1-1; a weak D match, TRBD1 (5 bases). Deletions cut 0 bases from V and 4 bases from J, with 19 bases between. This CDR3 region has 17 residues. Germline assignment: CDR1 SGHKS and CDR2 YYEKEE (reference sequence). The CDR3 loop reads CASSLAPSGYEGTEAFF. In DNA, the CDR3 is TGTGCCAGCAGCTTGGCTCCTTCAGGGTACGAAGGCACTGAAGCTTTCTTT.

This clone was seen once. Here the CDR3 DNA reads TGTGCCACCAGTGACAGCCCCGGGTATGGCTACACCTTC. Translating it yields CATSDSPGYGYTF. V and J are TRBV24-1 and TRBJ1-2; D not certain. Germline CDR1 is KGHDR and CDR2 is SFDVKD. The CDR3 totals 13 residues. V was shortened by 4 bases and J by 5 bases, with 10 bases between the two germline ends.

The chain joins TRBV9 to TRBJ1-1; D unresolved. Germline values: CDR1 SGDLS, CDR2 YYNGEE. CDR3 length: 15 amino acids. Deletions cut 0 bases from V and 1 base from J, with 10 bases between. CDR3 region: CASSVDPAPNTEAFF. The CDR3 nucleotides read TGTGCCAGCAGCGTAGATCCAGCGCCGAACACTGAAGCTTTCTTT.

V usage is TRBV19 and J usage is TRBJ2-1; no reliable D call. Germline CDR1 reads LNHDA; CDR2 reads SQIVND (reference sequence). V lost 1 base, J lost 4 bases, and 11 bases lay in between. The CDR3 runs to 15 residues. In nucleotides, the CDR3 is TGTGCCAGTAGTATAGGGGCAGGCCCGTACAATGAGCAGTTCTTC. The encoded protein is CASSIGAGPYNEQFF.

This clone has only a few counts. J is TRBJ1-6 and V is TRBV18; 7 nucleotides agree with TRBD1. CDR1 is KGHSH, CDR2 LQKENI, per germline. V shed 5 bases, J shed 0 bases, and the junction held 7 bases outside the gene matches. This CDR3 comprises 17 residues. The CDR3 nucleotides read TGTGCCAGCTCATCAACAGGGGACAGCTCCTATAATTCACCCCTCCACTTT. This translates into CASSSTGDSSYNSPLHF.

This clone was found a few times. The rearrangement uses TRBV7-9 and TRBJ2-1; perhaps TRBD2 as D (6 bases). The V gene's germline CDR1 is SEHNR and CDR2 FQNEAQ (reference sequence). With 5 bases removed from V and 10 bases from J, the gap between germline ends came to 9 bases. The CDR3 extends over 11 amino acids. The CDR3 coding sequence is TGTGCCAGCAGCGGGACTTGGGAGCAGTTCTTC. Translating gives CASSGTWEQFF.

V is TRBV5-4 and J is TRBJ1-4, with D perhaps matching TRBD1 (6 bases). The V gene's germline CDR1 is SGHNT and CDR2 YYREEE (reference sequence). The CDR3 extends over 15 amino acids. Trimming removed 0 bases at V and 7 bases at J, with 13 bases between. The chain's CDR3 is CASSLEQGDSEKLFF. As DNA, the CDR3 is TGTGCCAGCAGCTTGGAACAGGGTGATTCTGAAAAACTGTTTTTT. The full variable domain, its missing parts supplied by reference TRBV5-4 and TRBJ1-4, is ETGVTQSPTHLIKTRGQQVTLRCSSQSGHNTVSWYQQALGQGPQFIFQYYREEENGRGNFPPRFSGLQFPNYSSELNVNALELDDSALYLCASSLEQGDSEKLFFGSGTQLSVL.

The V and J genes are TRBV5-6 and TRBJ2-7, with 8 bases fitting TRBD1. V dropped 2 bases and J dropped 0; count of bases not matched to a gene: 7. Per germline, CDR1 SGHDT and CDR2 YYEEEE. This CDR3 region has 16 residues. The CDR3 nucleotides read TGTGCCAGCAGCTTATCTCGACAGGGGATCTCCTACGAGCAGTACTTC. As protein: CASSLSRQGISYEQYF. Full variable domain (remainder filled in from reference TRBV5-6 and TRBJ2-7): DAGVTQSPTHLIKTRGQQVTLRCSPKSGHDTVSWYQQALGQGPQFIFQYYEEEERQRGNFPDRFSGHQFPNYSSELNVNALLLGDSALYLCASSLSRQGISYEQYFGPGTRLTVT.

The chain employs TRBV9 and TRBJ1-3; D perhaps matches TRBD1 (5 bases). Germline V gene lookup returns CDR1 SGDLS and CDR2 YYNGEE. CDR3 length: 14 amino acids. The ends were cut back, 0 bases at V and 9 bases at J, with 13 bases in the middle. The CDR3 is CASSVGGVDSTIYF. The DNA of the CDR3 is TGTGCCAGCAGCGTAGGAGGCGTCGACAGCACCATATATTTT.

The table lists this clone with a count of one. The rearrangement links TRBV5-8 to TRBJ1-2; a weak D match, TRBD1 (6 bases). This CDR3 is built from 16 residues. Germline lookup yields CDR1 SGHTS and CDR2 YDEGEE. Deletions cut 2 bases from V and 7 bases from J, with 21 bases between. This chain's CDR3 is CASSFEDSLHIFGYTF. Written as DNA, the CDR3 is TGTGCCAGCAGCTTCGAGGACAGCCTGCACATTTTTGGCTACACCTTC.

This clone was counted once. DNA of the CDR3: TGTGCCAGCAGCCTAGGTCGCGGGTCTAACTATGGCTACACCTTC. Translated: CASSLGRGSNYGYTF. The chain joins TRBV4-2 to TRBJ1-2; D ambiguous. The V gene's germline CDR1 is LGHNA and CDR2 YNFKEQ. V shed 4 bases and J shed 0 bases, with 12 bases lying between them. This CDR3 comprises 15 residues.

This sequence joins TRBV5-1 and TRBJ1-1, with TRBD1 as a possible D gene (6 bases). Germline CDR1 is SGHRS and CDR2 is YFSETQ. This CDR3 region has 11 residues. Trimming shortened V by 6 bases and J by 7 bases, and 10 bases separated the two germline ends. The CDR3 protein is CASKQGLEAFF. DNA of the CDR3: TGCGCCAGCAAACAGGGCCTTGAAGCTTTCTTT.

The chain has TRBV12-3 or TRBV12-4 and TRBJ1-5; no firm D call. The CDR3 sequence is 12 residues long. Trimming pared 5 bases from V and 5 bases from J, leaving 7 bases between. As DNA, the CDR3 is TGTGCCAGCAGTCCGCACTATCAGCCCCAGCATTTT. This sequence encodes CASSPHYQPQHF.

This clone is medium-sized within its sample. In DNA form, the CDR3 reads TGTGCCAGCAGTCAAACTAGCGGGGGTCCCTACGAGCAGTACGTC. Encoded protein: CASSQTSGGPYEQYV. The chain joins TRBV6-5 to TRBJ2-7, with TRBD2 matching 11 bases. Germline-derived CDR1 and CDR2 are MNHEY and SVGAGI. The CDR3 is 15 amino acids. V shed 5 bases, J shed 2 bases, and the junction held 5 bases outside the gene matches.

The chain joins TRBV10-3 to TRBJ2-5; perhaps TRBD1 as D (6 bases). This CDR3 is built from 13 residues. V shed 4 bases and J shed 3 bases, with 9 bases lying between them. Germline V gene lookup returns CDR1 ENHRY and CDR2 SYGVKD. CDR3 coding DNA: TGTGCCATCAGTGGGACAGCCGAAGAGACCCAGTACTTC. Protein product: CAISGTAEETQYF.

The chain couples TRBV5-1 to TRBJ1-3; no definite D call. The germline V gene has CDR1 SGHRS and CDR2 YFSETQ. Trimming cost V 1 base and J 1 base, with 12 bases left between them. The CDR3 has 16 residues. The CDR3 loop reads CASSLTEGSSGNTIYF. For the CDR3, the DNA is TGCGCCAGCAGCTTGACCGAGGGATCGTCTGGAAACACCATATATTTT. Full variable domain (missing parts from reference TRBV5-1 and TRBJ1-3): KAGVTQTPRYLIKTRGQQVTLSCSPISGHRSVSWYQQTPGQGLQFLFEYFSETQRNKGNFPGRFSGRQFSNSRSEMNVSTLELGDSALYLCASSLTEGSSGNTIYFGEGSWLTVV.

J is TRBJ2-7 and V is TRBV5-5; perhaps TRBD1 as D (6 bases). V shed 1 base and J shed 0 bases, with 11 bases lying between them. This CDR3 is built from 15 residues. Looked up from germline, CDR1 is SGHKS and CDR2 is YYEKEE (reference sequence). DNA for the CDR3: TGTGCCAGCAGCTTGAACCCGGACAGCTCCTACGAGCAGTACTTC. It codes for CASSLNPDSSYEQYF.

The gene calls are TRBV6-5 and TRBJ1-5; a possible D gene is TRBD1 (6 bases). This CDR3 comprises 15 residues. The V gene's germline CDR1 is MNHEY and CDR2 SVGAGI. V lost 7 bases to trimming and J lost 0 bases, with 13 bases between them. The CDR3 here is CASTSGVYSNQPQHF. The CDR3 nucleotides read TGTGCCAGCACCTCAGGGGTTTATAGCAATCAGCCCCAGCATTTT.

As DNA, the CDR3 is TGTGCCTGGAGGGGGACTTGGACAGGGGAAACTGAAGCTTTCTTT. Protein sequence: CAWRGTWTGETEAFF. The rearrangement uses TRBV30 and TRBJ1-1; 9 bases fit TRBD1. Germline-derived CDR1 and CDR2 are GTSNPN and SVGIG (reference sequence). CDR3 length: 15 amino acids. The V gene end was trimmed by 3 bases and the J gene end by 5 bases; junction bases not matched to a gene: 10.

CDR3 nucleotides: TGCGCCAGCAGCTTGCCTGGGGGGGGAGCGAGCGAGACCCAGTACTTC. This codes for CASSLPGGGASETQYF. The rearrangement joins TRBV5-1 to TRBJ2-5; 7 bases map to TRBD2. Trimming took 1 base from V and 5 from J; bases not matched to a gene: 11. CDR1 and CDR2 (germline): SGHRS, YFSETQ. The CDR3 is 16 amino acids.

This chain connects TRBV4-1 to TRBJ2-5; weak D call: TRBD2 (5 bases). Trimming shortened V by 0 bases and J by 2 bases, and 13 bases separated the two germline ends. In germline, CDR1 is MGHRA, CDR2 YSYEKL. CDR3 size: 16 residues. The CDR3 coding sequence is TGCGCCAGCAGCCAAGAGCCGCCGCCGGGGCAAGAGACCCAGTACTTC. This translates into CASSQEPPPGQETQYF.

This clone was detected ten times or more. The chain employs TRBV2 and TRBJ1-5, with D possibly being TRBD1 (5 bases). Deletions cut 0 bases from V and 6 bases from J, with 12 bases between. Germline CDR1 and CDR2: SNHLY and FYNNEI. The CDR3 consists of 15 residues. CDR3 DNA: TGTGCCAGCAGTGAAGCGCTTCCGGGGGGTCAGCCCCAGCATTTT. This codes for CASSEALPGGQPQHF.

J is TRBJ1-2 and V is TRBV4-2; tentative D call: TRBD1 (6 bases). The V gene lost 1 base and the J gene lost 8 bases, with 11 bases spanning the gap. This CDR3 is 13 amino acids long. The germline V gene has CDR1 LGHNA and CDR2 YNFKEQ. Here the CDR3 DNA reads TGTGCCAGCAGCCAAGCCACAGGGTCCGGCTACACCTTC. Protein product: CASSQATGSGYTF.

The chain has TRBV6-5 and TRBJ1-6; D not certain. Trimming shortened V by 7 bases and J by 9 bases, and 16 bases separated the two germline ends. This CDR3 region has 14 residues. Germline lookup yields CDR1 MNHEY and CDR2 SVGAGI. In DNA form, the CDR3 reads TGTGCCAGCATCACCGCCCCTGGAGGTTCACCCCTCCACTTT. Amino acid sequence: CASITAPGGSPLHF.

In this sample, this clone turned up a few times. Written as DNA, the CDR3 is TGTGCCAGCAGCATCGGGGTTTACAATGAGCAGTTCTTC. Its protein is CASSIGVYNEQFF. The rearrangement joins TRBV9 to TRBJ2-1; a weak D match, TRBD2 (5 bases). The V gene lost 4 bases and the J gene lost 4 bases, with 9 bases spanning the gap. Germline CDR1 and CDR2: SGDLS and YYNGEE. The CDR3 length is 13 residues.

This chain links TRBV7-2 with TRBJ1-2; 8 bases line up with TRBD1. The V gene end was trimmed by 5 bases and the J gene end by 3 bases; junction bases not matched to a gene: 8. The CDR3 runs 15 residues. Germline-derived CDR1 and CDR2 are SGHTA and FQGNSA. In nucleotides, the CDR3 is TGTGCCAGCAGCCCCATGACAGGGGCAGACTATGGCTACACCTTC. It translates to CASSPMTGADYGYTF.

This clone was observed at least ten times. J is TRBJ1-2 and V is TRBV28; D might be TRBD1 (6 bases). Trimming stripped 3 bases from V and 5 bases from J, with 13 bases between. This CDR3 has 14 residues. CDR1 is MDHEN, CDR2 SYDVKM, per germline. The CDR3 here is CASSFPSTGYGYTF. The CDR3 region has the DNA TGTGCCAGCAGTTTCCCAAGTACAGGGTATGGCTACACCTTC.